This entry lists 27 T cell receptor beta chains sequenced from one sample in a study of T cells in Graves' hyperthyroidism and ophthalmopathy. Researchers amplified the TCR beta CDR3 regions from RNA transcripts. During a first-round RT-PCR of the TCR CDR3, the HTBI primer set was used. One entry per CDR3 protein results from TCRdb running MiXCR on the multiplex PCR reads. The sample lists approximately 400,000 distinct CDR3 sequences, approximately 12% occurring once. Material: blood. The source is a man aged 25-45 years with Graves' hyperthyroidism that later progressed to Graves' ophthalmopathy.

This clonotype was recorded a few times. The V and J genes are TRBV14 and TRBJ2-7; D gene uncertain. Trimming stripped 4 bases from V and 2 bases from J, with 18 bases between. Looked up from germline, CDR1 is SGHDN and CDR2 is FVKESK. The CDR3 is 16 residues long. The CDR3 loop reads CASSRTHRILTYEQYF. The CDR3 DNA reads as TGTGCCAGCAGCCGTACCCACAGAATTCTTACCTACGAGCAGTACTTC.

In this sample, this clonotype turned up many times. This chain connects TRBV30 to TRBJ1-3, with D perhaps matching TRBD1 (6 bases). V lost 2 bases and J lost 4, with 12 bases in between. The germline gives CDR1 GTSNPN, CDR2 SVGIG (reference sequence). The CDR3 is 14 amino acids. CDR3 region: CAWSSGGAGNTIYF. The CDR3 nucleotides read TGTGCCTGGAGTTCGGGGGGCGCAGGAAACACCATATATTTT. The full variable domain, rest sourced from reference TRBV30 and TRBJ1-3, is SQTIHQWPATLVQPVGSPLSLECTVEGTSNPNLYWYRQAAGRGLQLLFYSVGIGQISSEVPQNLSASRPQDRQFILSSKKLLLSDSGFYLCAWSSGGAGNTIYFGEGSWLTVV.

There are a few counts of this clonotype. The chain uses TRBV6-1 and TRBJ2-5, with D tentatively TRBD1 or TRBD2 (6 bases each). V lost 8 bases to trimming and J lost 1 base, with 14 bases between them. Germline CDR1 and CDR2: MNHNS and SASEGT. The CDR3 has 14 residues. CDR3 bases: TGTGCCAGCCGGTTTCGGGGGCTCCAAGAGACCCAGTACTTC. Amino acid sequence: CASRFRGLQETQYF.

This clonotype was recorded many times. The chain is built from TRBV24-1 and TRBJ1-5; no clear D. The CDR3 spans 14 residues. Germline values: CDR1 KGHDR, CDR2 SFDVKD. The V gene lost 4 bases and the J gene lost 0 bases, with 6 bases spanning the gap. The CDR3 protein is CATSEGISNQPQHF. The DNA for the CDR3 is TGTGCCACCAGTGAAGGCATTAGCAATCAGCCCCAGCATTTT.

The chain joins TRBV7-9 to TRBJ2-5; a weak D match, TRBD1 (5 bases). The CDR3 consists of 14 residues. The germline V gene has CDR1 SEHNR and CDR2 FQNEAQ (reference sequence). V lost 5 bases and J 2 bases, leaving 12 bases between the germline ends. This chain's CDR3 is CASSIPGLQETQYF. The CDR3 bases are TGTGCCAGCAGCATACCAGGGTTGCAAGAGACCCAGTACTTC. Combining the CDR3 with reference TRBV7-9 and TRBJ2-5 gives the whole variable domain DTGVSQNPRHKITKRGQNVTFRCDPISEHNRLYWYRQTLGQGPEFLTYFQNEAQLEKSRLLSDRFSAERPKGSFSTLEIQRTEQGDSAMYLCASSIPGLQETQYFGPGTRLLVL.

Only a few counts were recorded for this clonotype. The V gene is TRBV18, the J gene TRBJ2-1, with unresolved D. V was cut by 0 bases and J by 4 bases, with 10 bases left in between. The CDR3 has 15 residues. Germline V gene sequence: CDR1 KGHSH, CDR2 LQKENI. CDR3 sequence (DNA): TGTGCCAGCTCACCACCGACAACCCTTTACAATGAGCAGTTCTTC. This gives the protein CASSPPTTLYNEQFF.

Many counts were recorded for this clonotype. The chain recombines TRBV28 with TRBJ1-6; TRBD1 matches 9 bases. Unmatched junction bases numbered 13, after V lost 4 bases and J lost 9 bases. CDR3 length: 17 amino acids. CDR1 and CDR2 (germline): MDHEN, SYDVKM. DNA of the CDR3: TGTGCCAGCAGTTCCACCGGGACAGGGAAAATTTCTTCACCCCTCCACTTT. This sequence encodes CASSSTGTGKISSPLHF.

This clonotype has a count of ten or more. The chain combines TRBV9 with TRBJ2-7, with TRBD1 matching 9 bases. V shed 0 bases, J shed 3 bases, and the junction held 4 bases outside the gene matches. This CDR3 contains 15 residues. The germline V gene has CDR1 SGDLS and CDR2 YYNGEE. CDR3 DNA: TGTGCCAGCAGCGTAGGGGGGACAGGGAACTACGAGCAGTACTTC. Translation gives CASSVGGTGNYEQYF.

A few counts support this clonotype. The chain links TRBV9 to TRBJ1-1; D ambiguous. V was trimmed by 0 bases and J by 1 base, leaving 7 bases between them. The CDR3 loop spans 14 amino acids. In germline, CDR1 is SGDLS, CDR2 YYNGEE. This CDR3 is CASSVGGKNTEAFF. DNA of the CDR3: TGTGCCAGCAGCGTAGGCGGCAAGAACACTGAAGCTTTCTTT.

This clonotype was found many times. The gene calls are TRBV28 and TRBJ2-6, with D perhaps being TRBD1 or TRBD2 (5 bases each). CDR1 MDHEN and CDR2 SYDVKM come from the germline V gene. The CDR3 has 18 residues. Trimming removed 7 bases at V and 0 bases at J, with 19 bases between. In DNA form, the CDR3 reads TGTGCCAGCACCCCCGTGCAGGGAGTGCCCTCTGGGGCCAACGTCCTGACTTTC. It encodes CASTPVQGVPSGANVLTF.

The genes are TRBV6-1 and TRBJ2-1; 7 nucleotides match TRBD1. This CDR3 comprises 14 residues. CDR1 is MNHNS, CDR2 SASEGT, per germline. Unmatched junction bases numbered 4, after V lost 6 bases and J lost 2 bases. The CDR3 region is CASRGTATYNEQFF. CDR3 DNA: TGTGCCAGCAGAGGGACAGCGACCTACAATGAGCAGTTCTTC.

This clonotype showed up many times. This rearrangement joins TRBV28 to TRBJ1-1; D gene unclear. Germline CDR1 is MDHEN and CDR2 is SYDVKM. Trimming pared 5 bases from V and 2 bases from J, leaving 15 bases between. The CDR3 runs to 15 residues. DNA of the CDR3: TGTGCCAGCAGTACCCTGGACCGACTAAACACTGAAGCTTTCTTT. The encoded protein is CASSTLDRLNTEAFF. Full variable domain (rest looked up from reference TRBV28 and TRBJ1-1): DVKVTQSSRYLVKRTGEKVFLECVQDMDHENMFWYRQDPGLGLRLIYFSYDVKMKEKGDIPEGYSVSREKKERFSLILESASTNQTSMYLCASSTLDRLNTEAFFGQGTRLTVV.

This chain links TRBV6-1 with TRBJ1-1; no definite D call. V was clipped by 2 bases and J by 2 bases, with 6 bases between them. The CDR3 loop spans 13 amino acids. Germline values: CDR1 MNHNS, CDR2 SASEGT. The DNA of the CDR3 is TGTGCCAGCAGTGAACAGCAAAACACTGAAGCTTTCTTT. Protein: CASSEQQNTEAFF.

The CDR3 region has the DNA TGTGCCAGCAACCCGGGACTAGTACGTGCGATTACAGATACGCAGTATTTT. Its protein is CASNPGLVRAITDTQYF. The J gene is TRBJ2-3, the V gene TRBV5-5, with 8 bases lining up with TRBD2. The V segment lost 6 bases and the J segment 3 bases; nucleotides outside the gene matches: 15. CDR3 length equals 17 residues. From germline, CDR1 is SGHKS and CDR2 YYEKEE (reference sequence).

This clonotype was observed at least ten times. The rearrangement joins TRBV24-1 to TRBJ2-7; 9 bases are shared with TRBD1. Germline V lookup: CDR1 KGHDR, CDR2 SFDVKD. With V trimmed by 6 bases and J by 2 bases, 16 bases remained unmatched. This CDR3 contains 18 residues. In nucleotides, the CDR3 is TGTGCCACCAGTTCAGGCCACTCCGGACAGGGGCCTCCCTACGAGCAGTACTTC. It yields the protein CATSSGHSGQGPPYEQYF.

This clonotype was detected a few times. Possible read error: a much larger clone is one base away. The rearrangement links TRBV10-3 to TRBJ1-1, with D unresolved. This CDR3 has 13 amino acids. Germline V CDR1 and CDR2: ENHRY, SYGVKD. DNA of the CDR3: TGTGCCATCAGTGAGTCGATGAACACTGAAGCTCTCTTT. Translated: CAISESMNTEALF.

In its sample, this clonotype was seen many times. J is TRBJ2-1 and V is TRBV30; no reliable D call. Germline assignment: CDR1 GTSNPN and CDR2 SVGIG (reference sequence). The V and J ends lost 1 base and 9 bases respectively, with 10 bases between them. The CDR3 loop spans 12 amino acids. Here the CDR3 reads CAWSASPGEQFF. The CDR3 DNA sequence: TGTGCCTGGAGTGCATCTCCCGGTGAGCAGTTCTTC.

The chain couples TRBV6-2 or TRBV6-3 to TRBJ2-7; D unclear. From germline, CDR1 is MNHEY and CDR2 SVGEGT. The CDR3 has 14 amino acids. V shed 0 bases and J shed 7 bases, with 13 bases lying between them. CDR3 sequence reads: CASSYSTRAREQYF. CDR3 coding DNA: TGTGCCAGCAGTTACTCAACAAGGGCGAGGGAGCAGTACTTC.

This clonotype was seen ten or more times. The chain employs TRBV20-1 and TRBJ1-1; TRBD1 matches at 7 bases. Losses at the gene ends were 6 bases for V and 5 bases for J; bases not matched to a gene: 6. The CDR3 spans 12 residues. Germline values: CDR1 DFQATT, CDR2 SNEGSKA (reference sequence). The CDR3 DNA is TGCAGTGCAAACAGGGGATGGACTGAAGCTTTCTTT. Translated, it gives CSANRGWTEAFF.

The CDR3 coding sequence is TGTGCCAGCAGTTTTGGGGCAGGGTTATTGGACAATCAGCCCCAGCATTTT. This translates into CASSFGAGLLDNQPQHF. V and J are TRBV28 and TRBJ1-5, with D possibly being TRBD1 (5 bases). Germline V CDR1 and CDR2: MDHEN, SYDVKM. V dropped 3 bases and J dropped 3 bases, with 18 bases sitting between them. This CDR3 is built from 17 residues. The variable domain in full, with the rest retrieved from reference TRBV28 and TRBJ1-5, is DVKVTQSSRYLVKRTGEKVFLECVQDMDHENMFWYRQDPGLGLRLIYFSYDVKMKEKGDIPEGYSVSREKKERFSLILESASTNQTSMYLCASSFGAGLLDNQPQHFGDGTRLSIL.

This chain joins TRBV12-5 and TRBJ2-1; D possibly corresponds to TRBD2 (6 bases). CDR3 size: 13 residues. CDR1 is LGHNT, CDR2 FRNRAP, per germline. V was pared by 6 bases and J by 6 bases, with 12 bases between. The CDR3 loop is CASGRGGRNEQFF. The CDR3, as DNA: TGTGCTAGTGGGCGGGGCGGACGCAATGAGCAGTTCTTC.

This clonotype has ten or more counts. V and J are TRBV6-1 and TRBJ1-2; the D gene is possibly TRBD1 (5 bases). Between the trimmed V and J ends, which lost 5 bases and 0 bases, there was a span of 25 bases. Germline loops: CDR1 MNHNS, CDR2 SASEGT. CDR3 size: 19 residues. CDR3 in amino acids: CASSFLPRQSKGTNYGYTF. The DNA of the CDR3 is TGTGCCAGCAGTTTCCTCCCTCGACAGTCCAAGGGTACTAACTATGGCTACACCTTC.

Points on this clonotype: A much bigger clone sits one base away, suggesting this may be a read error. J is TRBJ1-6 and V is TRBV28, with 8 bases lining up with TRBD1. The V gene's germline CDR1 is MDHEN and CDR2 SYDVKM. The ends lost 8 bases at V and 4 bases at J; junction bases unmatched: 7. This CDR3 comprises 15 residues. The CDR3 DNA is TGTGCCAGCGGTCAGGACAGGGAATATAATTCACCCCTCCACTTT. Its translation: CASGQDREYNSPLHF.

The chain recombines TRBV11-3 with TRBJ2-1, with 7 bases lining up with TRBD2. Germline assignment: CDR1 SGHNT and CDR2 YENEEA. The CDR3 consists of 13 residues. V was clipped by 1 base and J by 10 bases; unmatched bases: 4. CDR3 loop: CASSLAYSGEQFF. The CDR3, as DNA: TGTGCCAGCAGCTTAGCTTATAGCGGGGAGCAGTTCTTC.

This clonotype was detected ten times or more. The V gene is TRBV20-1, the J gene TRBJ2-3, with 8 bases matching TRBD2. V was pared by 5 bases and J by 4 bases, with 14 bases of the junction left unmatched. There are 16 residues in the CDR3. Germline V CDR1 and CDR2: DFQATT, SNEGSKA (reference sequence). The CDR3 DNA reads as TGCAGTGCTCATGCCGGGGCGGGGGGAAGTGCAGATACGCAGTATTTT. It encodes CSAHAGAGGSADTQYF.

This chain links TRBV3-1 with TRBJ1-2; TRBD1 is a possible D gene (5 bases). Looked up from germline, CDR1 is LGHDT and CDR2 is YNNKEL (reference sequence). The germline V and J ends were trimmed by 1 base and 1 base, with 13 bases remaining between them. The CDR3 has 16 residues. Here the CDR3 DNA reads TGTGCCAGCAGCCAAGCTGCAGGGCTTCTTAACTATGGCTACACCTTC. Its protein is CASSQAAGLLNYGYTF.

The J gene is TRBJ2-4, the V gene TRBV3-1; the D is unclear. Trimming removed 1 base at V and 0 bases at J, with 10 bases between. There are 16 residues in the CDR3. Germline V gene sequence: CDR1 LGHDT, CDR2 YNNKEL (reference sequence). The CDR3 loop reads CASSQAATLAKNIQYF. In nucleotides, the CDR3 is TGTGCCAGCAGCCAAGCGGCCACGCTAGCCAAAAACATTCAGTACTTC. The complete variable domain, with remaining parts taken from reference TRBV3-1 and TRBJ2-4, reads DTAVSQTPKYLVTQMGNDKSIKCEQNLGHDTMYWYKQDSKKFLKIMFSYNNKELIINETVPNRFSPKSPDKAHLNLHINSLELGDSAVYFCASSQAATLAKNIQYFGAGTRLSVL.